One and the same sample provided the 22 T cell receptor beta chains below, sequenced in a study of OX40 agonist ivuxolimab in advanced cancers. Profiling relied on immunoSEQ multiplex PCR, and the TCRdb table lists in-frame clones only, not all of them. The sample has tens of thousands of clones, roughly 90% seen once. Here the sequenced sample was CD4+ or CD8+ T cells sorted from blood, taken in a trial of the OX40 agonist ivuxolimab. These receptors came from an adult with an advanced solid tumor such as melanoma, head and neck, liver or kidney cancer.

The chain has TRBV19 and TRBJ1-5; weak D call: TRBD1 (5 bases). Germline values: CDR1 LNHDA, CDR2 SQIVND (reference sequence). With 3 bases removed from V and 4 bases from J, the gap between germline ends came to 13 bases. The CDR3 length is 15 residues. The CDR3 reads CASSILTGANQPQHF. The CDR3 DNA is TGTGCCAGTAGTATTCTCACAGGAGCAAATCAGCCCCAGCATTTT.

The chain uses TRBV12-5 and TRBJ2-3, with 8 nucleotides matching TRBD2. CDR1 is LGHNT and CDR2 is FRNRAP in the germline V gene. Trimming at V came to 5 bases and at J to 4 bases, leaving 8 bases not matched to a gene. CDR3 length: 15 residues. In DNA, the CDR3 is TGTGCTAGTGGTCTGCAGCGGGAGAGGTCAGATACGCAGTATTTT. It is translated as CASGLQRERSDTQYF.

This chain uses TRBV29-1 with TRBJ2-1; possible D gene TRBD1, 6 bases. The CDR3 is made up of 14 amino acids. The V gene's germline CDR1 is SQVTM and CDR2 ANQGSEA. V was trimmed by 5 bases and J by 4 bases, leaving 15 bases between them. The CDR3 coding sequence is TGCAGCGTTCGGGACATGGGCATGTACAATGAGCAGTTCTTC. Its protein is CSVRDMGMYNEQFF.

The V gene is TRBV5-1, the J gene TRBJ2-3; no definite D call. CDR3 length equals 14 residues. With 1 base removed from V and 1 base from J, the gap between germline ends came to 7 bases. Germline assignment: CDR1 SGHRS and CDR2 YFSETQ. CDR3 nucleotides: TGCGCCAGCAGCTTGAGGGCGGGCACAGATACGCAGTATTTT. This encodes CASSLRAGTDTQYF.

The V call is TRBV6-5, the J call TRBJ1-2, with D hard to call. This CDR3 is 14 amino acids long. Germline CDR1 MNHEY, CDR2 SVGAGI. V was shortened by 5 bases and J by 0 bases, with 10 bases between the two germline ends. CDR3 in amino acids: CASSPPGSNYGYTF. Here the CDR3 DNA reads TGTGCCAGCAGTCCGCCGGGTTCTAACTATGGCTACACCTTC.

This CDR3 is CSVPDWTGELFF. DNA of the CDR3: TGCAGCGTACCAGACTGGACCGGGGAGCTGTTTTTT. This sequence joins TRBV29-1 and TRBJ2-2; D uncertain. The CDR3 runs 12 residues. With 6 bases removed from V and 5 bases from J, the gap between germline ends came to 10 bases. Germline lookup yields CDR1 SQVTM and CDR2 ANQGSEA.

The gene calls are TRBV27 and TRBJ2-5, with 9 bases fitting TRBD2. The germline gives CDR1 MNHEY, CDR2 SMNVEV (reference sequence). This CDR3 contains 15 residues. J gave up 5 bases and V 4 bases, and 8 bases lay outside the gene matches. This CDR3 is CASSYGGRGGETQYF. CDR3 in DNA: TGTGCCAGCAGTTACGGCGGGAGGGGGGGGGAGACCCAGTACTTC.

The CDR3 is CASSLNGGYQETQYF. The CDR3 bases are TGTGCCAGCAGCTTAAACGGGGGGTACCAAGAGACCCAGTACTTC. This chain links TRBV7-8 with TRBJ2-5; 7 positions agree with TRBD2. The CDR3 has 15 amino acids. CDR1 SGHVS and CDR2 FQNEAQ come from the germline V gene. Trimming took 2 bases from V and 0 from J; bases not matched to a gene: 3.

The genes are TRBV23-1 and TRBJ2-7; D might be TRBD1 or TRBD2, each matching 6 bases. TRBV23-1 belongs to the ORF category, with a function that is uncertain. The CDR3 length is 14 residues. Trimming cost V 11 bases and J 3 bases, with 20 bases left between them. CDR3 in DNA: TGCGCCCCCCGCGGCGCAGGGGACTTCTACGAGCAGTACTTC. It codes for CAPRGAGDFYEQYF.

The CDR3 is CASMTGAYNSPLHF. CDR3 DNA: TGTGCCAGCATGACAGGAGCATATAATTCACCCCTCCACTTT. J is TRBJ1-6 and V is TRBV27; a possible D gene is TRBD1 (6 bases). Germline-derived CDR1 and CDR2 are MNHEY and SMNVEV (reference sequence). V was cut by 7 bases and J by 4 bases, with 11 bases left in between. CDR3 length: 14 residues.

This clone occurred a few times. The gene calls are TRBV6-5 and TRBJ1-6; a possible D gene is TRBD1 (6 bases). The CDR3 has 15 amino acids. Germline CDR1 is MNHEY and CDR2 is SVGAGI. The V and J ends lost 5 bases and 8 bases respectively, with 16 bases between them. The CDR3 region has the DNA TGTGCCAGCAGTCCACAGGGCTATGGGGATTCACCCCTCCACTTT. It codes for CASSPQGYGDSPLHF.

A note on this clone: One end of the junction does not line up with germline, which may come from a read error. This chain links TRBV13 with TRBJ1-5; D is ambiguous. CDR1 and CDR2 from the germline V gene are PRHDT and FYEKMQ (reference sequence). CDR3 length: 13 residues. The CDR3: CASSLGTNQPQHF. The DNA for the CDR3 is TGTGCCAGCAGCCTAGGTACGAACCAGCCCCAGCATTTT.

The V and J genes are TRBV5-4 and TRBJ2-5, with a weak D call TRBD2 (6 bases). The germline V gene encodes CDR1 SGHNT and CDR2 YYREEE (reference sequence). Deletions cut 6 bases from V and 3 bases from J, with 12 bases between. The CDR3 is made up of 13 amino acids. CDR3 nucleotides: TGTGCCAGCACTCTGGGGGGAGAAGAGACCCAGTACTTC. Protein: CASTLGGEETQYF.

The chain couples TRBV6-1 to TRBJ2-7; D unresolved. Germline CDR1 and CDR2: MNHNS and SASEGT. The V end lost 1 base, the J end lost 0 bases, and 19 bases lay between the germline ends. The CDR3 consists of 18 residues. CDR3 amino acids: CASSEEKHGLVPSYEQYF. DNA of the CDR3: TGTGCCAGCAGTGAAGAAAAGCATGGGCTAGTTCCCTCCTACGAGCAGTACTTC.

V gene TRBV11-2 combines with J gene TRBJ2-7; no clear D gene. The germline V gene encodes CDR1 SGHAT and CDR2 FQNNGV. The ends were cut back, 2 bases at V and 4 bases at J, with 12 bases in the middle. The CDR3 runs to 14 residues. As DNA, the CDR3 is TGTGCCAGCAGCTTAATTAGGGAAGCATACGAGCAGTACTTC. Encoded protein: CASSLIREAYEQYF.

This clone was seen a few times. This chain connects TRBV20-1 to TRBJ1-1; D remains ambiguous. CDR1 is DFQATT and CDR2 is SNEGSKA in the germline V gene (reference sequence). CDR3 length equals 11 residues. V was pared by 0 bases and J by 8 bases, with 7 bases between. CDR3 coding DNA: TGCAGTGCTAGAGATCGAAGGGAAGCTTTCTTT. As protein: CSARDRREAFF.

J is TRBJ2-7 and V is TRBV6-1, with D unresolved. This CDR3 contains 10 residues. The V and J ends lost 8 bases and 0 bases respectively, with 2 bases between them. CDR1 and CDR2 from the germline V gene are MNHNS and SASEGT. This CDR3 is CASDSYEQYF. CDR3 nucleotides: TGTGCCAGCGACTCCTACGAGCAGTACTTC.

V usage is TRBV4-1 and J usage is TRBJ2-1; D is uncertain. The CDR3 is 13 amino acids. The V gene's germline CDR1 is MGHRA and CDR2 YSYEKL. Trimming stripped 0 bases from V and 8 bases from J, with 8 bases between. Written as DNA, the CDR3 is TGCGCCAGCAGCCAAGAAAACGGGTATGAGCAGTTCTTC. Its protein product is CASSQENGYEQFF.

The rearrangement links TRBV29-1 to TRBJ2-7, with 12 bases matching TRBD2. The V gene's germline CDR1 is SQVTM and CDR2 ANQGSEA. Trimming cost V 8 bases and J 5 bases; bases outside gene matches: 7. This CDR3 is 13 amino acids long. The CDR3 DNA reads as TGCAGCTTCTCTAGCGGGAGGGCCAACGAGCAGTACTTC. As protein: CSFSSGRANEQYF.

The V gene is TRBV19, the J gene TRBJ2-3; D not certain. This CDR3 contains 11 residues. The germline gives CDR1 LNHDA, CDR2 SQIVND (reference sequence). V was clipped by 5 bases and J by 11 bases, with 11 bases between them. The CDR3 region has the DNA TGTGCCAGTAGTGCCTCCAGGTTGCAGTATTTT. Amino acid sequence: CASSASRLQYF.

The V gene is TRBV7-9, the J gene TRBJ2-1; D is perhaps TRBD2 (5 bases). Germline CDR1 is SEHNR and CDR2 is FQNEAQ (reference sequence). V gave up 5 bases and J gave up 12 bases, with 17 bases separating them. The CDR3 is 13 amino acids. DNA of the CDR3: TGTGCCAGCAGCCTTTTTTTGAGGGATGGGCAGTTCTTC. Translated, it gives CASSLFLRDGQFF. The whole variable domain, remainder taken from reference TRBV7-9 and TRBJ2-1, is DTGVSQNPRHKITKRGQNVTFRCDPISEHNRLYWYRQTLGQGPEFLTYFQNEAQLEKSRLLSDRFSAERPKGSFSTLEIQRTEQGDSAMYLCASSLFLRDGQFFGPGTRLTVL.

The V gene is TRBV7-9, the J gene TRBJ2-1; D may be TRBD2 (6 bases). CDR1 is SEHNR, CDR2 FQNEAQ, per germline (reference sequence). Between the trimmed V and J ends, which lost 5 bases and 4 bases, there was a span of 18 bases. This CDR3 comprises 16 residues. CDR3 amino acids: CASSPKQLGGYNEQFF. For the CDR3, the DNA is TGTGCCAGCAGCCCCAAACAATTGGGGGGATACAATGAGCAGTTCTTC.